The next 25 T cell receptor beta chains were all read from a single sample in a study of T-cell reconstitution after alpha-beta-depleted transplantation in children. Unique molecular identifiers were used in preparing the TCRbeta library. TCRdb re-called the PCR reads through MiXCR, storing one row per CDR3 protein. The table includes hundreds of thousands of distinct CDR3 sequences, about 16% detected once. The sequences come from PBMCs, mostly from graft donor cells, collected 360 days after TCRalphabeta/CD19-depleted stem cell transplant. These receptors were collected from a boy under three years old who had a stem cell transplant for Wiskott-Aldrich syndrome, so the T cells may come from the graft donor.

This clonotype was detected a few times. The chain is built from TRBV4-3 and TRBJ2-1, with 9 positions matching TRBD2. The germline gives CDR1 LGHNA, CDR2 YSLEER. The CDR3 is 15 amino acids. Trimming removed 0 bases from V and 12 bases from J; junction bases left unmatched: 9. CDR3 protein: CASSQEIAGVRRQFF. DNA for the CDR3: TGCGCCAGCAGCCAAGAAATAGCGGGAGTGCGAAGGCAGTTCTTC.

Ten or more counts support this clonotype. V is TRBV10-3 and J is TRBJ2-2, with D perhaps assigned TRBD1 or TRBD2 (6 bases each). The CDR3 sequence is 16 residues long. Germline CDR1 ENHRY, CDR2 SYGVKD. V was cut by 6 bases and J by 4 bases, with 18 bases left in between. The CDR3 DNA sequence: TGTGCCATCAGGGAAGGGACTTCCAGGGGCACCGGGGAGCTGTTTTTT. Amino acid sequence: CAIREGTSRGTGELFF.

This clonotype has a count of ten or more. The chain is built from TRBV6-1 and TRBJ2-2; 7 bases are a match to TRBD1. CDR1 and CDR2 (germline): MNHNS, SASEGT. CDR3 length: 18 residues. The V gene end was trimmed by 5 bases and the J gene end by 4 bases; junction bases not matched to a gene: 16. CDR3 coding DNA: TGTGCCAGCAGTCAAGGGTCCCCGACAGGGCGGTTCACCGGGGAGCTGTTTTTT. Translation: CASSQGSPTGRFTGELFF.

The sample holds many counts of this clonotype. The rearrangement uses TRBV6-6 and TRBJ1-2; D unclear. Germline V gives CDR1 MNHNY, CDR2 SVGAGI (reference sequence). Trimming stripped 6 bases from V and 4 bases from J, with 12 bases between. The CDR3 loop spans 13 amino acids. CDR3 coding DNA: TGTGCCAGCAGCCCAACCGACACCTATGGCTACACCTTC. This encodes CASSPTDTYGYTF.

This clonotype came up a few times. The chain joins TRBV29-1 to TRBJ2-7; 11 positions match TRBD2. The J segment lost 4 bases and the V segment lost 6 bases, leaving 8 bases of the junction unmatched. The CDR3 totals 14 residues. CDR1 SQVTM and CDR2 ANQGSEA come from the germline V gene. The CDR3: CSVLGTSGIYEQYF. In DNA, the CDR3 is TGCAGCGTCCTCGGGACTAGCGGAATTTACGAGCAGTACTTC.

The chain has TRBV3-1 and TRBJ2-1, with 14 bases matching TRBD2. Trimming cost V 2 bases and J 5 bases; bases outside gene matches: 8. From germline, CDR1 is LGHDT and CDR2 YNNKEL (reference sequence). This CDR3 spans 18 amino acids. In DNA, the CDR3 is TGTGCCAGCAGCCAACGAAGATTGGGACTAGCGGGAGACAATGAGCAGTTCTTC. Its translation is CASSQRRLGLAGDNEQFF.

V and J are TRBV9 and TRBJ2-5; 7 bases fit TRBD1. This CDR3 comprises 15 residues. Germline CDR1 SGDLS, CDR2 YYNGEE. V shed 4 bases, J shed 0 bases, and the junction held 6 bases outside the gene matches. CDR3 bases: TGTGCCAGCAGCTACGACAGGGAGTACCAAGAGACCCAGTACTTC. It yields the protein CASSYDREYQETQYF.

J is TRBJ2-3 and V is TRBV20-1; 7 nucleotides line up with TRBD2. The V gene's germline CDR1 is DFQATT and CDR2 SNEGSKA (reference sequence). J was trimmed by 0 bases and V by 3 bases; bases with no gene match: 3. This CDR3 region has 14 residues. CDR3 sequence (DNA): TGCAGTGCTAGTACGGGACTAAGCACAGATACGCAGTATTTT. This gives the protein CSASTGLSTDTQYF.

The chain joins TRBV6-5 to TRBJ2-1; 7 bases match TRBD2. Trimming at V came to 4 bases and at J to 4 bases, leaving 7 bases not matched to a gene. The CDR3 totals 15 residues. Germline V gene lookup returns CDR1 MNHEY and CDR2 SVGAGI. The DNA for the CDR3 is TGTGCCAGCAGTTCAAGGGGAGGGAATTACAATGAGCAGTTCTTC. Amino acids: CASSSRGGNYNEQFF.

This clonotype turned up a few times. The rearrangement uses TRBV7-2 and TRBJ2-1; 14 nucleotides agree with TRBD2. The CDR3 runs to 16 residues. Germline V gives CDR1 SGHTA, CDR2 FQGNSA. The V gene end was trimmed by 1 base and the J gene end by 7 bases; junction bases not matched to a gene: 3. CDR3 sequence reads: CASSLVGTSGGNEQFF. In DNA form, the CDR3 reads TGTGCCAGCAGCTTAGTAGGGACTAGCGGGGGTAATGAGCAGTTCTTC.

This rearrangement joins TRBV5-1 to TRBJ1-2; 8 bases match TRBD1. The CDR3 is 16 amino acids. Trimming at V came to 2 bases and at J to 4 bases, leaving 10 bases not matched to a gene. Germline V CDR1 and CDR2: SGHRS, YFSETQ. This CDR3 is CASSLTPGGAGYGYTF. In nucleotides, the CDR3 is TGCGCCAGCAGCTTAACTCCAGGGGGCGCTGGCTATGGCTACACCTTC.

The chain links TRBV27 to TRBJ2-2; 9 bases line up with TRBD1. The CDR3 runs 17 residues. Per germline, CDR1 MNHEY and CDR2 SMNVEV (reference sequence). V lost 6 bases, J lost 4 bases, and 12 bases stayed unmatched. In DNA, the CDR3 is TGTGCCAGCAGCCCCCGGGTCGGGACAGGGATCACCGGGGAGCTGTTTTTT. Amino acids: CASSPRVGTGITGELFF.

This clonotype was picked up a small number of times. CDR3 DNA sequence: TGTGCCAGCAGTGGAGACAGAGGTCCTTCCTACGAGCAGTACTTC. Its translation: CASSGDRGPSYEQYF. This chain connects TRBV25-1 to TRBJ2-7; D possibly corresponds to TRBD1 (5 bases). Germline CDR1 and CDR2: MGHDK and SYGVNS. The CDR3 sequence is 15 residues long. V lost 4 bases to trimming and J lost 1 base, with 14 bases between them.

This clonotype occurred many times. V usage is TRBV29-1 and J usage is TRBJ2-7, with a tentative D call TRBD1 (5 bases). The V end lost 4 bases, the J end lost 2 bases, and 9 bases lay between the germline ends. Germline V gene sequence: CDR1 SQVTM, CDR2 ANQGSEA. The CDR3 length is 12 residues. CDR3 residues: CSVGRGPYEQYF. In DNA, the CDR3 is TGCAGCGTTGGTAGGGGTCCCTACGAGCAGTACTTC.

This clonotype was detected a few times. One end of the junction is discordant with germline, which a read error may explain. V is TRBV2 and J is TRBJ2-4, with D perhaps TRBD2 (7 bases). The CDR3 is 15 residues long. CDR1 and CDR2 from the germline V gene are SNHLY and FYNNEI. The CDR3 bases are TGTGCCAGCAGTGAAGCGCTTGCCACACAGGGAGGGTTGGACTTC. Its protein product is CASSEALATQGGLDF.

V usage is TRBV7-7 and J usage is TRBJ2-5, with a weak D call TRBD2 (5 bases). This CDR3 has 12 residues. Germline V CDR1 and CDR2: SSHAT, FNYEAQ (reference sequence). In DNA form, the CDR3 reads TGTGCAAGCGGACCTTCTAGGGAGACCCAGTACTTC. This encodes CASGPSRETQYF.

In its sample, this clonotype was seen a few times. The rearrangement links TRBV10-3 to TRBJ2-6, with D perhaps TRBD2 (6 bases). The length of the CDR3 is 16 residues. V was clipped by 10 bases and J by 0 bases, with 16 bases between them. CDR1 and CDR2 from the germline V gene are ENHRY and SYGVKD. CDR3: CATGRAGSSGANVLTF. The CDR3 DNA is TGTGCCACAGGAAGGGCGGGAAGCTCTGGGGCCAACGTCCTGACTTTC.

The rearrangement joins TRBV30 to TRBJ2-7; 8 bases are a match to TRBD2. This CDR3 is 16 amino acids long. V gave up 1 base and J gave up 5 bases; unmatched junction bases: 13. Per the germline V gene, CDR1 is GTSNPN and CDR2 is SVGIG (reference sequence). The chain's CDR3 is CAWSGLSGSSYHEQYF. The CDR3 DNA is TGTGCCTGGAGTGGGTTGAGCGGGAGCAGTTATCACGAGCAGTACTTC.

This clonotype was detected a few times. The CDR3 DNA follows: TGTGCCAGCTCACCAATACAAGACAGGGGGCGGAATGAAAAACTGTTTTTT. It translates to CASSPIQDRGRNEKLFF. The J gene is TRBJ1-4, the V gene TRBV18, with 10 nucleotides matching TRBD1. The germline gives CDR1 KGHSH, CDR2 LQKENI. This CDR3 region has 17 residues. Trimming at V came to 2 bases and at J to 5 bases, leaving 8 bases not matched to a gene. Variable domain in full (rest from reference TRBV18 and TRBJ1-4): NAGVMQNPRHLVRRRGQEARLRCSPMKGHSHVYWYRQLPEEGLKFMVYLQKENIIDESGMPKERFSAEFPKEGPSILRIQQVVRGDSAAYFCASSPIQDRGRNEKLFFGSGTQLSVL.

This clonotype was seen repeatedly, ten times or more. J is TRBJ2-1 and V is TRBV6-5, with 9 bases that match TRBD2. CDR1 and CDR2 (germline): MNHEY, SVGAGI. The CDR3 contains 15 residues. V was clipped by 4 bases and J by 5 bases; unmatched bases: 6. For the CDR3, the DNA is TGTGCCAGCAGTTTCCTAGCGGGATTGCACAATGAGCAGTTCTTC. This translates into CASSFLAGLHNEQFF.

The chain uses TRBV3-1 and TRBJ2-5; D is ambiguous. V was pared by 0 bases and J by 5 bases, with 4 bases between. This CDR3 contains 12 residues. Germline CDR1 reads LGHDT; CDR2 reads YNNKEL (reference sequence). The CDR3 is CASSQDAETQYF. In DNA form, the CDR3 reads TGTGCCAGCAGCCAAGATGCGGAGACCCAGTACTTC.

The chain links TRBV30 to TRBJ2-3; D remains unclear. CDR3 size: 14 residues. V lost 5 bases and J lost 2, with 14 bases in between. CDR1 and CDR2 (germline): GTSNPN, SVGIG (reference sequence). The CDR3 is CAWGVGMSTDTQYF. The CDR3 coding sequence is TGTGCCTGGGGCGTCGGTATGTCCACAGATACGCAGTATTTT.

The J gene is TRBJ1-4, the V gene TRBV20-1; possibly TRBD1 for D (5 bases). V was trimmed by 1 base and J by 0 bases, leaving 15 bases between them. Germline V lookup: CDR1 DFQATT, CDR2 SNEGSKA (reference sequence). The CDR3 is made up of 17 amino acids. The CDR3: CSARGARTIATNEKLFF. The CDR3 DNA is TGCAGTGCTAGAGGGGCAAGGACAATTGCAACTAATGAAAAACTGTTTTTT.

This clonotype was picked up many times. The rearrangement joins TRBV5-1 to TRBJ2-5, with 8 bases matching TRBD2. CDR1 is SGHRS, CDR2 YFSETQ, per germline. The CDR3 covers 16 residues. J gave up 2 bases and V 0 bases, and 6 bases lay outside the gene matches. The CDR3 is CASSLDLGGGQETQYF. CDR3 nucleotides: TGCGCCAGCAGCTTGGACCTCGGGGGGGGACAAGAGACCCAGTACTTC.

This chain links TRBV7-9 with TRBJ2-4; possible D gene TRBD1, 6 bases. The CDR3 extends over 14 amino acids. Germline CDR1 SEHNR, CDR2 FQNEAQ (reference sequence). The V end was cut by 4 bases, the J end by 7 bases, with 14 bases between. The CDR3 coding sequence is TGTGCCAGCAGCTCCCGGGACAAGCCCAACATTCAGTACTTC. This codes for CASSSRDKPNIQYF.